These 6 T cell receptor beta chains share one sample of origin, sequenced in a study of beta chain features in type 1 diabetes. Expressed TCRB transcripts got sequenced, as all isolated RNA was reverse transcribed. Repertoires were generated with immunoSEQ multiplex PCR, while TCRdb's copy carries only in-frame clones and drops some. The sample has about 900,000 clones, about 17% seen once. Sequencing used naive CD4+ T cells from blood. Source of these receptors: a woman aged 18 to 35 in good health.

In this sample, this clone turned up a few times. Other nucleotide sequences in the sample specify the same CDR3. This chain joins TRBV11-1 and TRBJ2-5, with 8 bases aligning to TRBD1. CDR3 length: 14 residues. Trimming took 3 bases from V and 2 from J; bases not matched to a gene: 2. Germline V gives CDR1 SGHAT, CDR2 FQDESV (reference sequence). In nucleotides, the CDR3 is TGTGCCAGCAGCTTGGGACAGGTACAAGAGACCCAGTACTTC. It yields the protein CASSLGQVQETQYF.

V is TRBV5-4 and J is TRBJ2-3; possible D gene TRBD2, 6 bases. Germline lookup yields CDR1 SGHNT and CDR2 YYREEE (reference sequence). The germline V and J ends were trimmed by 4 bases and 2 bases, with 11 bases remaining between them. This CDR3 has 14 residues. CDR3 in amino acids: CASSTSGYTDTQYF. The CDR3 DNA is TGTGCCAGCAGCACCAGCGGGTACACAGATACGCAGTATTTT.

The chain combines TRBV4-3 with TRBJ1-1; D not certain. This CDR3 has 14 amino acids. Trimming took off 3 bases at V and 1 base at J, with 9 bases between the two ends. The germline V gene has CDR1 LGHNA and CDR2 YSLEER. The CDR3 sequence is CASSHGLQNTEAFF. CDR3 DNA: TGCGCCAGCAGCCATGGATTACAGAACACTGAAGCTTTCTTT.

This clone was picked up a small number of times. The chain carries TRBV28 and TRBJ2-5; possible D gene TRBD1, 6 bases. Germline CDR1 reads MDHEN; CDR2 reads SYDVKM. Trimming removed 5 bases from V and 0 bases from J, with 13 bases in between. The CDR3 loop spans 15 amino acids. The CDR3 region has the DNA TGTGCCAGCAGTGATCAAGGGGGAAACCAAGAGACCCAGTACTTC. This gives the protein CASSDQGGNQETQYF.

This clone came up a few times. The chain combines TRBV2 with TRBJ1-3; D perhaps matches TRBD1 (5 bases). V dropped 1 base and J dropped 4 bases, with 11 bases sitting between them. The germline gives CDR1 SNHLY, CDR2 FYNNEI. The CDR3 runs to 15 residues. The CDR3 loop is CASSEVQGVGNTIYF. The CDR3 nucleotides are TGTGCCAGCAGTGAAGTCCAGGGCGTAGGAAACACCATATATTTT.

The CDR3 loop is CASSLSTSGTYEQYF. Written as DNA, the CDR3 is TGTGCCAGTAGTCTTTCCACTAGCGGGACTTACGAGCAGTACTTC. The V and J genes are TRBV19 and TRBJ2-7; TRBD2 matches at 10 bases. Trimming removed 5 bases from V and 4 bases from J; junction bases left unmatched: 8. CDR3 length equals 15 residues. Per the germline V gene, CDR1 is LNHDA and CDR2 is SQIVND (reference sequence).